Presented here are 15 T cell receptor beta chains from one specimen sequenced in a study of human T cells and chemical hapten exposure. TCRdb analysed the RACE reads with MiXCR anew, one entry per CDR3 protein. The top ten clones hold around 2.5% of a sample with about 120,000 distinct CDR3 sequences, approximately 10% of them seen once. Time point indicated: patch test 3, about 24 weeks after DPC sensitization. As to treatment: therapeutic diphenylcyclopropenone sensitization with weekly scalp DPC. The sample in question was whole blood, obtained in connection with sensitization to the hapten diphenylcyclopropenone (DPC). All receptors come from a woman aged 50 to 65 with alopecia areata. Some clones in this sample may be carry-over from other donors' samples.

This clonotype was picked up many times. The rearrangement links TRBV28 to TRBJ2-4; 7 bases line up with TRBD1. The CDR3 has 14 residues. Germline CDR1 reads MDHEN; CDR2 reads SYDVKM. V shed 3 bases, J shed 9 bases, and the junction held 8 bases outside the gene matches. In DNA, the CDR3 is TGTGCCAGCAGTTTCCGAGACAGGGCTCCCATTCAGTACTTC. Translating it yields CASSFRDRAPIQYF. The whole variable domain, filled in from reference TRBV28 and TRBJ2-4, reads DVKVTQSSRYLVKRTGEKVFLECVQDMDHENMFWYRQDPGLGLRLIYFSYDVKMKEKGDIPEGYSVSREKKERFSLILESASTNQTSMYLCASSFRDRAPIQYFGAGTRLSVL.

The chain has TRBV20-1 and TRBJ1-2, with D perhaps matching TRBD1 (5 bases). This CDR3 region has 13 residues. Trimming pared 8 bases from V and 0 bases from J, leaving 13 bases between. Germline V CDR1 and CDR2: DFQATT, SNEGSKA (reference sequence). Written as DNA, the CDR3 is TGCAGTTCATGGGGGTCGTCTAACTATGGCTACACCTTC. It is translated as CSSWGSSNYGYTF.

This clonotype was recorded a few times. The V gene is TRBV7-2, the J gene TRBJ1-4; 7 bases match TRBD1. J gave up 7 bases and V 5 bases, and 7 bases lay outside the gene matches. The CDR3 is made up of 14 amino acids. CDR1 is SGHTA and CDR2 is FQGNSA in the germline V gene. CDR3: CASSPTGKGEKLFF. The CDR3 DNA reads as TGTGCCAGCAGCCCGACAGGGAAGGGTGAAAAACTGTTTTTT.

The DNA for the CDR3 is TGTGCCAGCAGTTTAAAACCGAACACTGAAGCTTTCTTT. Its protein product is CASSLKPNTEAFF. This rearrangement joins TRBV27 to TRBJ1-1; D is uncertain. The CDR3 has 13 amino acids. The V end lost 2 bases, the J end lost 1 base, and 5 bases lay between the germline ends. CDR1 and CDR2 from the germline V gene are MNHEY and SMNVEV (reference sequence).

In this sample, this clonotype turned up many times. The chain recombines TRBV6-4 with TRBJ1-2; D possibly corresponds to TRBD1 (5 bases). The V end was cut by 5 bases, the J end by 4 bases, with 11 bases between. Per germline, CDR1 MRHNA and CDR2 SNTAGT. The CDR3 sequence is 13 residues long. The CDR3: CASSNDRAYGYTF. The CDR3 DNA reads TGTGCCAGCAGTAACGACAGAGCCTATGGCTACACCTTC.

This chain links TRBV24-1 with TRBJ2-4; TRBD1 aligns across 8 bases. Germline CDR1 reads KGHDR; CDR2 reads SFDVKD. The CDR3 covers 15 residues. V lost 7 bases and J lost 5; bases outside the gene matches: 9. The CDR3 is CATSPGGRGQNIQYF. CDR3 coding DNA: TGTGCCACCAGCCCCGGTGGCAGGGGGCAAAACATTCAGTACTTC.

The rearrangement links TRBV6-2 or TRBV6-3 to TRBJ2-6; the D is unclear. Germline assignment: CDR1 MNHEY and CDR2 SVGEGT. The CDR3 extends over 16 amino acids. V was pared by 6 bases and J by 0 bases, with 12 bases between. The CDR3 loop is CASRLLGNSGANVLTF. DNA of the CDR3: TGTGCCAGCAGACTTCTAGGAAACTCTGGGGCCAACGTCCTGACTTTC.

The chain couples TRBV27 to TRBJ2-7, with a possible D match to TRBD1 (5 bases). In germline, CDR1 is MNHEY, CDR2 SMNVEV (reference sequence). The CDR3 runs to 14 residues. V was trimmed by 8 bases and J by 0 bases, leaving 14 bases between them. The CDR3 here is CASRRGRDSYEQYF. The CDR3 nucleotides are TGTGCCAGCCGACGAGGCAGGGACTCCTACGAGCAGTACTTC.

The CDR3 nucleotides are TGTGCCAGCAGCACCCGAAGCTTTGGGGAGCAGTACTTC. Translating it yields CASSTRSFGEQYF. The V gene is TRBV9, the J gene TRBJ2-7; D ambiguous. The CDR3 has 13 residues. Trimming took off 4 bases at V and 7 bases at J, with 15 bases between the two ends. Germline V lookup: CDR1 SGDLS, CDR2 YYNGEE.

The J gene is TRBJ1-5, the V gene TRBV9, with a possible D match to TRBD1 (5 bases). Per germline, CDR1 SGDLS and CDR2 YYNGEE. V dropped 0 bases and J dropped 4 bases, with 8 bases sitting between them. The CDR3 sequence is 14 residues long. The CDR3 nucleotides read TGTGCCAGCAGCGTAGGACAGCCAAATCAGCCCCAGCATTTT. Translated, it gives CASSVGQPNQPQHF.

This clonotype was seen at least ten times. V and J are TRBV29-1 and TRBJ2-3; D is ambiguous. Trimming removed 4 bases from V and 6 bases from J, with 14 bases in between. CDR3 length equals 13 residues. CDR1 and CDR2 (germline): SQVTM, ANQGSEA. The CDR3 protein is CSVGNPWGDTQYF. CDR3 nucleotide sequence: TGCAGCGTTGGAAACCCTTGGGGTGATACGCAGTATTTT.

In its sample, this clonotype was seen a few times. The chain has TRBV6-2 or TRBV6-3 and TRBJ2-5; the match to TRBD1 covers 9 bases. The trim removed 3 bases at V and 5 bases at J, leaving 13 bases unmatched. CDR3 length: 17 residues. Germline V gene data show CDR1 as MNHEY and CDR2 as SVGEGT. The CDR3 loop is CASSYNLLRDRVETQYF. CDR3 DNA: TGTGCCAGCAGTTATAACCTACTCCGGGACAGGGTGGAGACCCAGTACTTC.

This chain uses TRBV20-1 with TRBJ1-1; tentatively, D is TRBD1 (6 bases). This CDR3 region has 10 residues. Germline loops: CDR1 DFQATT, CDR2 SNEGSKA (reference sequence). CDR3 sequence (DNA): TGCGGGACATCAGTGACTGAAGCTTTCTTT. Protein product: CGTSVTEAFF.

The rearrangement links TRBV29-1 to TRBJ2-3, with 12 bases matching TRBD2. The V gene's germline CDR1 is SQVTM and CDR2 ANQGSEA. V dropped 6 bases and J dropped 3; count of bases not matched to a gene: 10. The CDR3 has 16 residues. CDR3 protein: CSVRAPTSGRTDTQYF. DNA for the CDR3: TGCAGCGTGAGGGCCCCGACTAGCGGGAGAACAGATACGCAGTATTTT.

This clonotype occurred a few times. The gene calls are TRBV29-1 and TRBJ1-1; 10 nucleotides align to TRBD1. The CDR3 runs to 12 residues. The V and J ends lost 4 bases and 7 bases, in that order; junction bases with no gene match: 3. Germline lookup yields CDR1 SQVTM and CDR2 ANQGSEA. As DNA, the CDR3 is TGCAGCGTTGGGACAGGGGGGGATGAAGCTTTCTTT. As protein: CSVGTGGDEAFF.